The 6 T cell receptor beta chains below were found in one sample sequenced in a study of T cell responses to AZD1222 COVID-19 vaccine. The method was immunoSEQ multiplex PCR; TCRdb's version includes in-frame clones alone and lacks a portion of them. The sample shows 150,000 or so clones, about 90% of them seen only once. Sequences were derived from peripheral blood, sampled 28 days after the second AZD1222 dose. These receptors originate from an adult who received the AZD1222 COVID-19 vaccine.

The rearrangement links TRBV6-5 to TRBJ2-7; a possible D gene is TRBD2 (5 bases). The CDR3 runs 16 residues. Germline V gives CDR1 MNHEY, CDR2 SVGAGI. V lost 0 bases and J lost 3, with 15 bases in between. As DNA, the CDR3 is TGTGCCAGCAGTTACTCGGAGGACGTATTCCTCTACGAGCAGTACTTC. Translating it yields CASSYSEDVFLYEQYF.

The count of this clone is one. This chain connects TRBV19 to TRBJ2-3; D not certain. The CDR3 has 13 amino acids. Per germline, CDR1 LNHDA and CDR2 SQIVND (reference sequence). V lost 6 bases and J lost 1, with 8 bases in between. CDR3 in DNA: TGTGCCAGTAGGTGGGTGGGCACAGATACGCAGTATTTT. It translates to CASRWVGTDTQYF.

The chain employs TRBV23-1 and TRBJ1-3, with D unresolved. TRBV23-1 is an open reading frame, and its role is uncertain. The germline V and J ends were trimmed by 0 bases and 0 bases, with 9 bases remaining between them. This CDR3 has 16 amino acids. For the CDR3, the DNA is TGCGCCAGCAGTCAATCGCCGCGTGTCTCTGGAAACACCATATATTTT. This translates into CASSQSPRVSGNTIYF.

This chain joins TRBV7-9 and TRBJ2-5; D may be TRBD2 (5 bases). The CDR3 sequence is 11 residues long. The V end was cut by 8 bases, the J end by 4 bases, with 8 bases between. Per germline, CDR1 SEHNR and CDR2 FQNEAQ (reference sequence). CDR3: CASAEGETQYF. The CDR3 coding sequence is TGTGCCAGCGCTGAGGGAGAGACCCAGTACTTC.

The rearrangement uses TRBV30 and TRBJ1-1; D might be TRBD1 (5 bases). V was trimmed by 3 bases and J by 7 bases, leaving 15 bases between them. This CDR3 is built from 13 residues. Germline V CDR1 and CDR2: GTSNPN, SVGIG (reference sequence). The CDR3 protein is CAWSASGGVEAFF. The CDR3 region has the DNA TGTGCCTGGAGCGCCTCGGGGGGGGTTGAAGCTTTCTTT.

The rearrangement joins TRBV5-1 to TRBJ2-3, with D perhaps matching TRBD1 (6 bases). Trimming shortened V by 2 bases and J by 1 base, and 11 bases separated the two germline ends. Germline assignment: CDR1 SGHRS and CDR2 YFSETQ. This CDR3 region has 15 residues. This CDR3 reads CASSLGQGRTDTQYF. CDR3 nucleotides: TGCGCCAGCAGCTTAGGGCAGGGGCGCACAGATACGCAGTATTTT.